This TCR beta chain was sequenced during a study of OX40 agonist ivuxolimab in advanced cancers. Study in general: Three patients, one with hepatocellular carcinoma and two with cutaneous melanoma, achieved partial responses.

Patients were excluded for autoimmune disease history or systemic immunosuppression. Sequenced by immunoSEQ multiplex PCR; TCRdb stores in-frame clones only, minus some. The sample contains about 99,000 clones, more than 95% of which appear only once. The CDR3 has 14 residues. Germline V gene sequence: CDR1 MDHEN, CDR2 SYDVKM. Trimming took 6 bases from V and 3 from J, leaving 12 bases between them. The sequence came from an adult with an advanced solid tumor such as melanoma, head and neck, liver or kidney cancer. The sequencing used CD4+ or CD8+ T cells sorted from blood, collected in a trial of the OX40 agonist ivuxolimab. The chain couples TRBV28 to TRBJ1-5, with D uncertain. CDR3 loop: CASRYRRFNQPQHF. The CDR3 DNA reads as TGTGCCAGCAGATATAGACGGTTCAATCAGCCCCAGCATTTT.